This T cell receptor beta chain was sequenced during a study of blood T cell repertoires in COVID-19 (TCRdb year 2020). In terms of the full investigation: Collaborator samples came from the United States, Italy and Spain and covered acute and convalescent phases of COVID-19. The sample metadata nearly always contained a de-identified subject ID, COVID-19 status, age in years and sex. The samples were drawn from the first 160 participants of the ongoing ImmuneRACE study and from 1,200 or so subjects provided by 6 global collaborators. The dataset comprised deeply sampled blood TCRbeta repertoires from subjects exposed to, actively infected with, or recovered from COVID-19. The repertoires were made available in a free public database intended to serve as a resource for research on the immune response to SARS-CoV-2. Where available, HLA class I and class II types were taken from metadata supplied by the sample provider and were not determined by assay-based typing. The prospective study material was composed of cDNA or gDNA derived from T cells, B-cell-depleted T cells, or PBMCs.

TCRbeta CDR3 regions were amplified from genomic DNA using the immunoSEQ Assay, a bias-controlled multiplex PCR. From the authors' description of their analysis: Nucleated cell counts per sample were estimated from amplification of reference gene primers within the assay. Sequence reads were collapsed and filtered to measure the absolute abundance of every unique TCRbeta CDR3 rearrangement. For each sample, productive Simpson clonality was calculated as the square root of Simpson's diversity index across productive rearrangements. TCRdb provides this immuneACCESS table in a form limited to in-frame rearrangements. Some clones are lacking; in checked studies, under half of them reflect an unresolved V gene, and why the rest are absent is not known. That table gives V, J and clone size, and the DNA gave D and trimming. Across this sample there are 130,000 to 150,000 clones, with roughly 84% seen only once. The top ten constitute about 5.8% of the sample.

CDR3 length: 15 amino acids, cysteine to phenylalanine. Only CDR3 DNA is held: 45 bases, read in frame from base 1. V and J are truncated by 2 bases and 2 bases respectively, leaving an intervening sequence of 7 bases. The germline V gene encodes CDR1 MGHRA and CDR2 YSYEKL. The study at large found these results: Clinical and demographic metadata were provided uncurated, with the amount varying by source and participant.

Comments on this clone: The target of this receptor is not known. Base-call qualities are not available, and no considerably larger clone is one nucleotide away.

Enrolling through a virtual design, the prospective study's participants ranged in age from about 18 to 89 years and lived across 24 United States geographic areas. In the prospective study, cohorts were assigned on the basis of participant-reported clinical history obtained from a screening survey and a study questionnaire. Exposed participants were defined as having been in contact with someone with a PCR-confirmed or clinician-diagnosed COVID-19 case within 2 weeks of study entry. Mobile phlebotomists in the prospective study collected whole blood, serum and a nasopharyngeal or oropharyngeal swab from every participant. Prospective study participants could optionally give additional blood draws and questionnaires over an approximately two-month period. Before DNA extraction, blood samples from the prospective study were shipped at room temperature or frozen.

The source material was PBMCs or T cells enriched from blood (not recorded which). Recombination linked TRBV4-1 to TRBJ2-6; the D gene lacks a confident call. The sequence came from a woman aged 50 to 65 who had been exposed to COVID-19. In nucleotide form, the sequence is TGCGCCAGCAGCCAAATCCAGGCTGGGGCCAACGTCCTGACTTTC. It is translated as CASSQIQAGANVLTF.